This TCR beta chain is drawn from a study of CD8 T cells in Susac syndrome. The trim removed 4 bases at V and 9 bases at J, leaving 15 bases unmatched. The germline CDR1 and CDR2 sequences are PRHDT and FYEKMQ (reference sequence). The CDR3 is made up of 16 amino acids. Reverse transcription of about 0.45 to 1 ug RNA used random hexamers. Amplification of the TCR beta CDR3 was carried out by immunoSEQ multiplex PCR, which spanned a total of 54 Vbeta and 13 Jbeta segments. TCRdb independently ran MiXCR on the immunoSEQ multiplex PCR reads; one entry per CDR3 protein. The data hold fewer than 350,000 distinct CDR3 sequences, with around 85% observed a single time. Sequencing of TCR beta, carried out with a high-throughput approach, was applied to CD8+ and CD4+ T cells from the blood. TEMRA cells were FACS-enriched and CD8+ and CD4+ T cells negatively isolated. This clonotype was seen just once.

This TCR was sampled from a human donor with multiple sclerosis. This chain joins TRBV13 and TRBJ2-4; TRBD2 matches at 7 bases. Sequenced: CD8+ T cells from PBMCs. The CDR3 coding sequence is TGTGCCAGCAGCTCGTTCCCCGGGACCGGCGGGGGCATTCAGTACTTC. It encodes CASSSFPGTGGGIQYF.